The entry below describes one TCR beta chain. What it binds is unknown. Time point: week 11, during vaccination. Each dose of the vaccine consisted of 300 ug of mutant IDH1 20-mer peptide, with topical imiquimod. This sample stems from a study of a mutant IDH1 vaccine in newly diagnosed glioma. Study background: It was radiotherapy, temozolomide, or both that patients received previously, with most receiving both. Study-wide points: There were vaccine-induced immune responses in approximately 95% of the patients.

There are 16 residues in the CDR3. Germline-derived CDR1 and CDR2 are WNHNN and SYGVQD (reference sequence). Trimming cost V 6 bases and J 0 bases, with 17 bases left between them. Assay: immunoSEQ multiplex PCR; the TCRdb copy retains only in-frame clones and omits some. Here the sample spans 35,000 to 45,000 clones, roughly 80% being singletons. The sequence was obtained from a woman aged 25 to 39 with glioma. Some clones in this sample may be carry-over from other donors' samples. The source material was peripheral blood mononuclear cells (PBMCs), sampled from a glioma patient whose treatment included an IDH1 peptide vaccine. The gene calls are TRBV10-1 and TRBJ1-1; the D gene is possibly TRBD1 (5 bases). CDR3 protein: CASSPMMTALNTEAFF. The CDR3 region has the DNA TGCGCCAGCAGCCCGATGATGACAGCCTTGAACACTGAAGCTTTCTTT.